This T cell receptor beta chain was observed in a study of blood T cells in healthy people across ages. A J-beta primer mix and a sample-barcoded 5' primer were used in a second PCR of about 7 to 11 cycles. Each CDR3 protein gets one entry after TCRdb re-called the 5' RACE reads with MiXCR. Found here are 1.5 million to 2 million distinct CDR3 sequences, approximately 30% of them singletons; the top ten hold around 7.7%. There are many counts of this clonotype. V was clipped by 0 bases and J by 3 bases, with 7 bases between them. Germline-derived CDR1 and CDR2 are SGHKS and YYEKEE (reference sequence). The CDR3 covers 14 residues.

This TCR was sampled from a woman aged 25 to 39 in good health. The J gene is TRBJ2-1, the V gene TRBV5-5; D is unclear. The sample was blood. CDR3: CASSLEADYNEQFF. The CDR3 DNA sequence: TGTGCCAGCAGCTTGGAGGCGGACTACAATGAGCAGTTCTTC.